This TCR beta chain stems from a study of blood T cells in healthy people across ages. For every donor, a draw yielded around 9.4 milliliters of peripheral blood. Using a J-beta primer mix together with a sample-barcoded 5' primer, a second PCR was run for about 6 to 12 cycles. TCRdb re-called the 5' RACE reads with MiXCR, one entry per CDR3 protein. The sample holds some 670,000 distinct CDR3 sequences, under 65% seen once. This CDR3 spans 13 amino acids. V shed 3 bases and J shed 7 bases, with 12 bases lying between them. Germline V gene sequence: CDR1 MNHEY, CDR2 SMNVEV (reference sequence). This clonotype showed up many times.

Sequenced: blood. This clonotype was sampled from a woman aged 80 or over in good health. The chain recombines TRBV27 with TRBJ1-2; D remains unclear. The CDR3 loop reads CASSFTNGLGYTF. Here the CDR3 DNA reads TGTGCCAGCAGTTTTACGAACGGGCTTGGCTACACCTTC.